This TCR beta chain was sequenced for a study of shared clonotypes between healthy human individuals (dated by TCRdb to the early 2020s). The study in broad terms: A couple of women and a few men aged 18 to 49 years were included in the cohort. For each donor, CD4 naive and CD4 memory were each given three plates, CD8 naive was given two plates, and CD8 memory was given one plate. To estimate repertoire size and how much clonotype sharing occurs between individuals, the study deeply sequenced the blood TCR repertoires of about five healthy adults. To increase sequencing depth and limit assay-specific biases, TCR repertoire library preparation and sequencing were carried out by different laboratories using diverse techniques. Between about 0.85 and 8.9 billion PBMCs per donor were obtained by leukapheresis. Beyond this particular receptor, the publication reports: Sampling was restricted to blood, and TCR repertoires in tissues likely differ from the TCR repertoires found in blood. Naive subsets generally had larger estimated clonotype richness than memory subsets. Clonotypes shared by all four sorted-subset donors showed higher generation probabilities than non-shared clonotypes. Sharing across several donors was observed for approximately 4.6% of naive CD4, under 4% of naive CD8, about 2.5% of memory CD4, and around 0.4% of memory CD8 clonotypes. Even with the large sequencing depth, rarefaction of the sorted-subset datasets indicated that sequencing was incomplete. Because the study included only a small number of donors, the genetic and exposure-history diversity represented was limited. Based on pairwise subsampling, the degree of clonotype sharing among donors was expected to be affected by sequencing depth.

For the CD8 naive samples, CD45RO-negative cells were positively selected for CCR7, yielding a CD45RA+CCR7+ population from which TemRA cells were excluded. Donors were healthy HIV-negative adults with no recently reported acute infections or vaccinations. Only Caucasian adults living in Nashville, Tennessee, USA were represented among the donors. Blood was collected by leukapheresis, and PBMCs were isolated by Ficoll-Histopaque density gradient centrifugation and then cryopreserved in liquid nitrogen vapor phase. Analytical flow cytometry was used to check the purity and quantity of each magnetically sorted T cell population. Each sorted fraction had its genomic DNA isolated and then quantified by UV absorbance on a Nanodrop 2000c. A word on this clone: The target of this receptor is not known. Per-base qualities were not stored, and no clone one base away is much larger. The identical CDR3 is also encoded by other nucleotide sequences in the sample.

CDR1 and CDR2, per the germline V gene, are ENHRY and SYGVKD. Including the terminal cysteine and phenylalanine, the CDR3 comprises 15 residues. Only the CDR3 DNA stays, 45 bases, in frame from base 1. The junction carries 7 bases between V and J, which are trimmed by 0 bases and 2 bases respectively. TCR CDR3 regions were amplified from genomic DNA by multiplex PCR using the deep immunoSEQ assay. Extracted genomic DNA from each cell subset was spread evenly across all wells of several immunoSEQ 96-well plates, with each plate serving as a replicate. For sorted subsets, each replicate PCR was loaded with about 0.2 ug genomic DNA, equivalent to 25,000 to 30,000 T cell genomes. Purified libraries were quantified with a Qubit 3.0 fluorometer, sized on a Bioanalyzer 2100, and re-quantified with the KAPA Library Quantification kit. Each immunoSEQ 96-well plate was sequenced on its own single-read 150-cycle Illumina NextSeq 550 flow cell. Regarding the original processing steps: The immunoSEQ output contained only junctional sequences without quality scores, so filtering could not match that applied to full-length reads. To assign V/J genes and CDR3, sequences were annotated against IMGT germline references using PyIR, a Python wrapper for IgBLAST v1.9. Reads were filtered out if the reads had weak V/J assignments (E-value above 1e-6), no CDR3, stop codons, out-of-frame junctions, or ambiguous translated residues. V3J clonotypes were defined by identical inferred V gene, J gene, and CDR3 amino acid sequence. Percentage overlap between repertoires was calculated by dividing the number of shared unique clonotypes by the size of the smaller repertoire. Richness of each repertoire was evaluated using RTK rarefaction, the Chao1 estimator, and Recon v2.1 estimates of unobserved clonotypes. OLGA was used to compute generation probabilities for all TCRbeta clonotypes that the gDNA method yielded from several donors. Sourced from immuneACCESS, this table was stored by TCRdb with only in-frame sequences that have V and J called. A share of the clones is absent; for the studies checked, an unresolved V gene accounts for under half, and the remainder has no known explanation. V and J calls and clone size come straight from that table; D and trimming were deduced from the DNA. For this sample there are about 2 million clones; approximately 95% appear just once. In total, the top ten clones hold 1% to 1.5% of the sample.

This sequence uses TRBV10-3 and TRBJ2-2; the D gene cannot be named for sure. The clonotype originates from a man aged 18-30 years in good health. What was sequenced was naive CD8+ T cells sorted from blood. Sample cell subset or site, as interpreted from the label and publication: CD45RA+CCR7+. CDR3 sequence: CAISESGLNTGELFF. The bases read TGTGCCATCAGTGAGTCTGGGCTTAACACCGGGGAGCTGTTTTTT.